The 18 T cell receptor beta chains below come from one sample, sequenced in a study of early T cells in non-severe SARS-CoV-2 infection. Using its own MiXCR run on the 5' RACE reads, TCRdb lists one record per CDR3 protein. The sample consists of roughly 43,000 distinct CDR3 sequences, roughly 5.4% of them appearing once. This specimen was whole blood, taken at baseline. The receptor source for this set is an adult who was a healthcare worker with PCR-confirmed SARS-CoV-2 infection or an uninfected control (not recorded which).

In this sample, this clonotype turned up many times. The chain joins TRBV6-1 to TRBJ2-6; TRBD2 might be the D (6 bases). The CDR3 is 19 residues long. Trimming cost V 0 bases and J 0 bases, with 15 bases left between them. Germline lookup yields CDR1 MNHNS and CDR2 SASEGT. The CDR3 DNA reads TGTGCCAGCAGTGAAGCGCAGCCTAGCGCGGGCTCTGGGGCCAACGTCCTGACTTTC. Translated, it gives CASSEAQPSAGSGANVLTF.

This clonotype occurred many times. V is TRBV7-7 and J is TRBJ1-5; 11 nucleotides line up with TRBD1. The CDR3 contains 16 residues. CDR1 SSHAT and CDR2 FNYEAQ come from the germline V gene (reference sequence). V was clipped by 5 bases and J by 1 base; unmatched bases: 4. The chain's CDR3 is CASSGWTGGSNQPQHF. The CDR3, as DNA: TGTGCCAGCAGCGGCTGGACAGGGGGCAGCAATCAGCCCCAGCATTTT.

There are many counts of this clonotype. The chain carries TRBV19 and TRBJ1-5; TRBD1 aligns across 7 bases. The CDR3 is 14 amino acids. V lost 7 bases and J lost 2; bases outside the gene matches: 5. Germline CDR1 reads LNHDA; CDR2 reads SQIVND (reference sequence). The CDR3 here is CASTDRVGNQPQHF. CDR3 bases: TGTGCCAGTACCGACAGGGTTGGCAATCAGCCCCAGCATTTT.

CDR3 coding DNA: TGCAGCGTTGTGGGACTAGCGGGAGAGACCCAGTACTTC. Residues: CSVVGLAGETQYF. V usage is TRBV29-1 and J usage is TRBJ2-5; 12 bases map to TRBD2. The trim removed 4 bases at V and 4 bases at J, leaving 1 base unmatched. The germline CDR1 and CDR2 sequences are SQVTM and ANQGSEA. This CDR3 has 13 amino acids.

This clonotype came up many times. The chain combines TRBV18 with TRBJ2-1, with D possibly being TRBD1 (7 bases). This CDR3 contains 16 residues. V was shortened by 4 bases and J by 1 base, with 14 bases between the two germline ends. Germline values: CDR1 KGHSH, CDR2 LQKENI. CDR3 DNA sequence: TGTGCCAGCTCACACAGCGCGGGACAGTCCTACAATGAGCAGTTCTTC. Translating gives CASSHSAGQSYNEQFF.

The V gene is TRBV20-1, the J gene TRBJ2-5; tentatively, D is TRBD1 (6 bases). V was pared by 4 bases and J by 5 bases, with 14 bases between. Germline CDR1 and CDR2: DFQATT and SNEGSKA (reference sequence). This CDR3 is 13 amino acids long. The CDR3 region is CSAKGQGWETQYF. The CDR3 DNA reads TGCAGTGCTAAGGGTCAGGGGTGGGAGACCCAGTACTTC.

This clonotype came up many times. The chain combines TRBV12-3 or TRBV12-4 with TRBJ1-1, with D possibly TRBD1 on 6 matching bases. V gave up 5 bases and J gave up 4 bases, with 14 bases separating them. The CDR3 totals 14 residues. The CDR3 spells CASSPQGLATEAFF. CDR3 DNA sequence: TGTGCCAGCAGTCCGCAGGGGCTGGCCACTGAAGCTTTCTTT.

The chain employs TRBV7-9 and TRBJ1-5, with unresolved D. This CDR3 is 14 amino acids long. The germline gives CDR1 SEHNR, CDR2 FQNEAQ (reference sequence). The V end was cut by 2 bases, the J end by 3 bases, with 8 bases between. CDR3 in amino acids: CASSLSQDNQPQHF. The CDR3 DNA follows: TGTGCCAGCAGCTTAAGTCAGGACAATCAGCCCCAGCATTTT.

The rearrangement uses TRBV5-1 and TRBJ2-1; weak D call: TRBD2 (6 bases). Germline assignment: CDR1 SGHRS and CDR2 YFSETQ. The CDR3 is made up of 15 amino acids. V dropped 3 bases and J dropped 4 bases, with 14 bases sitting between them. CDR3 in amino acids: CASSWDSLLYNEQFF. For the CDR3, the DNA is TGCGCCAGCAGCTGGGACTCCCTCCTTTACAATGAGCAGTTCTTC.

This clonotype appeared many times. The chain couples TRBV7-6 to TRBJ2-7; tentative D call: TRBD2 (6 bases). Germline V gene data show CDR1 as SGHVS and CDR2 as FNYEAQ. The length of the CDR3 is 13 residues. V was shortened by 3 bases and J by 2 bases, with 8 bases between the two germline ends. The CDR3, as DNA: TGTGCCAGCAGCTTCCGCGGGGCCTACGAGCAGTACTTC. Encoded protein: CASSFRGAYEQYF.

This clonotype came up many times. This chain links TRBV7-8 with TRBJ2-5, with a tentative D call TRBD2 (6 bases). CDR1 is SGHVS, CDR2 FQNEAQ, per germline. V lost 2 bases and J 7 bases, leaving 17 bases between the germline ends. The CDR3 has 15 amino acids. The CDR3 loop reads CASSLRTMRFGTQYF. DNA for the CDR3: TGTGCCAGCAGCTTAAGGACTATGCGGTTCGGGACCCAGTACTTC. Using reference TRBV7-8 and TRBJ2-5 for the parts outside the CDR3, the full variable domain is GAGVSQSPRYKVAKRGQDVALRCDPISGHVSLFWYQQALGQGPEFLTYFQNEAQLDKSGLPSDRFFAERPEGSVSTLKIQRTQQEDSAVYLCASSLRTMRFGTQYFGPGTRLLVL.

This clonotype was recorded at least ten times. This rearrangement joins TRBV7-3 to TRBJ1-2, with 9 bases aligning to TRBD1. Germline-derived CDR1 and CDR2 are SGHTA and FQGTGA. After removal of 5 bases from V and 4 bases from J, the junction contained 2 bases not matched to a gene. The CDR3 has 13 residues. The CDR3 bases are TGTGCCAGCAGCCCGGGACAGGGCTATGGCTACACCTTC. It translates to CASSPGQGYGYTF.

This clonotype came up many times. This rearrangement joins TRBV7-6 to TRBJ1-1, with TRBD1 matching over 7 bases. This CDR3 region has 15 residues. Germline CDR1 is SGHVS and CDR2 is FNYEAQ. The junction had 6 bases not matched to a gene; V was cut back by 4 bases and J by 1 base. The DNA for the CDR3 is TGTGCCAGCAGCTCCCGACAGGGAGGGAACACTGAAGCTTTCTTT. Translation gives CASSSRQGGNTEAFF.

This clonotype was observed a handful of times. V gene TRBV5-6 combines with J gene TRBJ1-2; D gene unclear. V gave up 5 bases and J gave up 4 bases, with 15 bases separating them. The V gene's germline CDR1 is SGHDT and CDR2 YYEEEE. This CDR3 spans 14 amino acids. CDR3 loop: CASSLTQFLYGYTF. The CDR3 DNA sequence: TGTGCCAGCAGTTTGACACAGTTTCTCTATGGCTACACCTTC.

This clonotype was detected ten times or more. The V call is TRBV2, the J call TRBJ1-6; D uncertain. CDR3 length: 13 amino acids. Germline values: CDR1 SNHLY, CDR2 FYNNEI. Trimming removed 4 bases from V and 7 bases from J, with 8 bases in between. The CDR3 region has the DNA TGTGCCAGCAGTGTTGACGGGAATTCACCCCTCCACTTT. This encodes CASSVDGNSPLHF.

The chain combines TRBV30 with TRBJ1-5; TRBD1 agrees at 8 bases. This CDR3 is 14 amino acids long. The germline V gene encodes CDR1 GTSNPN and CDR2 SVGIG (reference sequence). The trim removed 1 base at V and 5 bases at J, leaving 4 bases unmatched. The CDR3 loop is CAWSAPGGHQPQHF. In DNA form, the CDR3 reads TGTGCCTGGAGTGCCCCAGGGGGCCATCAGCCCCAGCATTTT.

This chain uses TRBV7-7 with TRBJ2-1; 7 positions match TRBD2. The CDR3 has 15 residues. Per germline, CDR1 SSHAT and CDR2 FNYEAQ (reference sequence). The ends lost 5 bases at V and 5 bases at J; junction bases unmatched: 9. The CDR3 DNA reads TGTGCCAGCAGCACCCGGGCTAGCGGCAACAATGAGCAGTTCTTC. It is translated as CASSTRASGNNEQFF.

This clonotype was observed many times. The chain is built from TRBV29-1 and TRBJ2-1; no definite D call. V was trimmed by 1 base and J by 8 bases, leaving 3 bases between them. The CDR3 spans 10 residues. Germline CDR1 reads SQVTM; CDR2 reads ANQGSEA. The CDR3: CSVEVDEQFF. In DNA form, the CDR3 reads TGCAGCGTTGAAGTGGATGAGCAGTTCTTC.